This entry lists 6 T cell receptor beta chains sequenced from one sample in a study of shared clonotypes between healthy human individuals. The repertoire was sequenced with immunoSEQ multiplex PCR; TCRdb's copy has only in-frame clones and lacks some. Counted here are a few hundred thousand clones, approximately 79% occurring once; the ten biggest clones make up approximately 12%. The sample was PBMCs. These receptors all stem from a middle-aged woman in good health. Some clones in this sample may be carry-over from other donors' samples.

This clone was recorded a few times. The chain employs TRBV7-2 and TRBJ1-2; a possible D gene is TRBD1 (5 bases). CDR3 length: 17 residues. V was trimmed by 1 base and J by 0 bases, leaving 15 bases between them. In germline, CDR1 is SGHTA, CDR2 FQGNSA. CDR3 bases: TGTGCCAGCAGCTTAGAGGTTGGCAGGGAGTCTAACTATGGCTACACCTTC. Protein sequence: CASSLEVGRESNYGYTF.

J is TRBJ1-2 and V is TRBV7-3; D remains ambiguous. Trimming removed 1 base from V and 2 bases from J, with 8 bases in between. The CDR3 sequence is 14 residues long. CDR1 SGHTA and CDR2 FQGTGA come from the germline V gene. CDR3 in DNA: TGTGCCAGCAGCTTAAATCCGGGGAACTATGGCTACACCTTC. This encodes CASSLNPGNYGYTF. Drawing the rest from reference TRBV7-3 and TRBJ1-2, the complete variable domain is GAGVSQTPSNKVTEKGKYVELRCDPISGHTALYWYRQSLGQGPEFLIYFQGTGAADDSGLPNDRFFAVRPEGSVSTLKIQRTERGDSAVYLCASSLNPGNYGYTFGSGTRLTVV.

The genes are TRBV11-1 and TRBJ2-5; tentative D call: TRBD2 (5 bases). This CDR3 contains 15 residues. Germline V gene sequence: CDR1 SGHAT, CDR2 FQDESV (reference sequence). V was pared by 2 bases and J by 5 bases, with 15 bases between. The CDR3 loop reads CASSLSSLDGETQYF. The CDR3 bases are TGTGCCAGCAGCTTAAGTTCACTAGATGGTGAGACCCAGTACTTC.

CDR3 coding DNA: TGTGCCAGCAGCCCACCGGGGTGGGAGACCCAGTACTTC. Protein: CASSPPGWETQYF. The genes are TRBV9 and TRBJ2-5; a possible D gene is TRBD2 (5 bases). There are 13 residues in the CDR3. Trimming removed 4 bases at V and 5 bases at J, with 12 bases between. Germline loops: CDR1 SGDLS, CDR2 YYNGEE.

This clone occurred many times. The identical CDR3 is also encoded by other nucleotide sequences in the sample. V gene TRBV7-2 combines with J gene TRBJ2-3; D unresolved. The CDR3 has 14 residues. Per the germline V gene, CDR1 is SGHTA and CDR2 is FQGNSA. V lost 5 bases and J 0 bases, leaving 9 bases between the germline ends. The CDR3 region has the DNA TGTGCCAGCAGCCCGACGACTAGCACAGATACGCAGTATTTT. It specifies CASSPTTSTDTQYF.

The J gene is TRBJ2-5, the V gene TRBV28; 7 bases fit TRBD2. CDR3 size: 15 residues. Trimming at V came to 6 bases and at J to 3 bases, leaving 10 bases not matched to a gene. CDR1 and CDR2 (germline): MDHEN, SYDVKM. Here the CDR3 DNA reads TGTGCCAGCAGCCCCCCGGGCGGGGGAGAAGAGACCCAGTACTTC. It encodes CASSPPGGGEETQYF.